This entry lists 27 T cell receptor beta chains sequenced from one sample in a study of cytomegalovirus exposure and HLA in healthy donors. The PCR made use of 60 Vbeta and 13 Jbeta primers. Generated by immunoSEQ multiplex PCR, the TCRdb table keeps only in-frame clones and is missing some. The sample has more than 12,000 clones; 60% to 70% are singletons. The sequencing input was PBMCs. These TCRs come from a woman between 50 and 59 years old in good health and CMV-seropositive.

This clone has only a few counts. The chain links TRBV4-3 to TRBJ2-1, with 10 bases lining up with TRBD1. This CDR3 spans 15 amino acids. The germline V gene has CDR1 LGHNA and CDR2 YSLEER. V dropped 1 base and J dropped 3; count of bases not matched to a gene: 0. The CDR3 reads CASSQGTGGYNEQFF. In DNA form, the CDR3 reads TGCGCCAGCAGCCAAGGGACAGGGGGCTACAATGAGCAGTTCTTC.

This chain uses TRBV5-8 with TRBJ1-3, with a possible D match to TRBD1 (5 bases). There are 15 residues in the CDR3. Germline CDR1 reads SGHTS; CDR2 reads YDEGEE. Trimming removed 4 bases at V and 4 bases at J, with 15 bases between. The DNA for the CDR3 is TGTGCCAGCAGCCTGCTGGTGGGGCCGGGAAACACCATATATTTT. Protein product: CASSLLVGPGNTIYF.

The V and J genes are TRBV29-1 and TRBJ2-1; 10 nucleotides line up with TRBD2. The J segment lost 4 bases and the V segment lost 4 bases, leaving 7 bases of the junction unmatched. CDR3 length: 15 amino acids. Germline CDR1 and CDR2: SQVTM and ANQGSEA. Written as DNA, the CDR3 is TGCAGCGTTGTCGCCTGGACTAGCGGTTACAATGAGCAGTTCTTC. Residues: CSVVAWTSGYNEQFF.

This chain links TRBV6-5 with TRBJ1-5; D is unclear. The CDR3 sequence is 13 residues long. Trimming took off 6 bases at V and 10 bases at J, with 16 bases between the two ends. Germline assignment: CDR1 MNHEY and CDR2 SVGAGI. Here the CDR3 reads CASRLQPKGPQHF. The CDR3 DNA is TGTGCCAGCAGATTACAGCCGAAAGGTCCCCAGCATTTT.

This chain links TRBV20-1 with TRBJ2-5, with D possibly being TRBD2 (6 bases). Germline V gene lookup returns CDR1 DFQATT and CDR2 SNEGSKA (reference sequence). Trimming shortened V by 6 bases and J by 6 bases, and 11 bases separated the two germline ends. The CDR3 runs to 11 residues. DNA for the CDR3: TGCAGTGCACGAGGAGGGAAGACCCAGTACTTC. As protein: CSARGGKTQYF.

This chain connects TRBV21-1 to TRBJ1-2. TRBV21-1 is a pseudogene. This CDR3 is built from 12 residues. The CDR3 spells CASNGTPYGYTF. The CDR3 nucleotides read TGTGCCAGCAATGGGACTCCTTATGGCTACACCTTC.

The chain employs TRBV29-1 and TRBJ2-1, with 9 bases identical to TRBD1. The CDR3 is 12 amino acids. Germline loops: CDR1 SQVTM, CDR2 ANQGSEA. CDR3 bases: TGCAGTAGGTCGGGACAGGGTACTGAGCAGTTCTTC. Translating it yields CSRSGQGTEQFF.

The V gene is TRBV5-6, the J gene TRBJ2-7; possible D gene TRBD1, 6 bases. V gave up 4 bases and J gave up 3 bases, with 11 bases separating them. The CDR3 extends over 13 amino acids. Germline CDR1 SGHDT, CDR2 YYEEEE. For the CDR3, the DNA is TGTGCCAGCAGCCACAGGGACGGCTACGAGCAGTACTTC. It translates to CASSHRDGYEQYF.

The CDR3 spells CASSFGRGAYEQYF. For the CDR3, the DNA is TGTGCCAGCAGCTTCGGACGGGGAGCCTACGAGCAGTACTTC. This chain links TRBV11-3 with TRBJ2-7; tentatively, D is TRBD2 (5 bases). The V end was cut by 3 bases, the J end by 2 bases, with 11 bases between. This CDR3 region has 14 residues. CDR1 and CDR2 (germline): SGHNT, YENEEA.

The CDR3 reads CSALPPGQNTGELFF. The CDR3 DNA sequence: TGCAGCGCCCTCCCCCCAGGGCAGAACACCGGGGAGCTGTTTTTT. The V call is TRBV29-1, the J call TRBJ2-2, with a possible D match to TRBD1 (5 bases). The length of the CDR3 is 15 residues. Germline lookup yields CDR1 SQVTM and CDR2 ANQGSEA. The germline V and J ends were trimmed by 7 bases and 1 base, with 16 bases remaining between them.

On this clone: This likely comes from a read error, as the CDR3 has no conserved phenylalanine or tryptophan at its end. This chain joins TRBV29-1 and TRBJ2-3, with D perhaps TRBD1 (5 bases). Trimming removed 8 bases at V and 2 bases at J, with 11 bases between. The CDR3 loop spans 12 amino acids. Germline CDR1 and CDR2: SQVTM and ANQGSEA. The CDR3 DNA reads TGCAGCCGTAGGGGAAACACAGATACGCAGTATGTT. Residues: CSRRGNTDTQYV.

The chain uses TRBV4-2 and TRBJ1-2; 7 bases are shared with TRBD1. Germline assignment: CDR1 LGHNA and CDR2 YNFKEQ. After removal of 2 bases from V and 2 bases from J, the junction contained 5 bases not matched to a gene. The CDR3 is 15 amino acids. CDR3 nucleotides: TGTGCCAGCAGCCAAAGACAGGGATTAAACTATGGCTACACCTTC. It is translated as CASSQRQGLNYGYTF.

V gene TRBV30 combines with J gene TRBJ2-7; D remains ambiguous. Germline lookup yields CDR1 GTSNPN and CDR2 SVGIG (reference sequence). The CDR3 is made up of 13 amino acids. Trimming shortened V by 0 bases and J by 2 bases, and 8 bases separated the two germline ends. The CDR3 sequence: CAWSVQSAYEQYF. As DNA, the CDR3 is TGTGCCTGGAGTGTACAAAGCGCCTACGAGCAGTACTTC.

The genes are TRBV2 and TRBJ1-1; TRBD1 agrees at 7 bases. Germline V CDR1 and CDR2: SNHLY, FYNNEI. The CDR3 has 16 amino acids. V dropped 8 bases and J dropped 0; count of bases not matched to a gene: 12. CDR3 bases: TGTGCCAGCCGTAAACCGGGACAGACATTGAACACTGAAGCTTTCTTT. This encodes CASRKPGQTLNTEAFF.

The CDR3 here is CASGSGGELFF. The DNA of the CDR3 is TGTGCCAGCGGTAGCGGCGGGGAGCTGTTTTTT. V and J are TRBV28 and TRBJ2-2, with D perhaps matching TRBD2 (6 bases). The CDR3 contains 11 residues. Germline CDR1 is MDHEN and CDR2 is SYDVKM. Trimming shortened V by 8 bases and J by 7 bases, and 8 bases separated the two germline ends.

This clone was detected only a few times. V usage is TRBV29-1 and J usage is TRBJ1-1; 7 nucleotides match TRBD1. This CDR3 has 13 amino acids. CDR1 and CDR2 from the germline V gene are SQVTM and ANQGSEA. With 8 bases clipped from V and 1 base from J, the junction kept 7 bases outside the gene matches. CDR3 amino acids: CSYSRGANTEAFF. The CDR3 DNA reads as TGCAGCTACTCCAGGGGGGCGAACACTGAAGCTTTCTTT.

Only a few counts were recorded for this clone. V and J are TRBV7-8 and TRBJ1-1; 7 positions match TRBD1. The V and J ends lost 8 bases and 1 base, in that order; junction bases with no gene match: 7. The germline CDR1 and CDR2 sequences are SGHVS and FQNEAQ. The CDR3 spans 14 residues. The CDR3 DNA follows: TGTGCCAGCCTATTAGGGGACAGGAACACTGAAGCTTTCTTT. This sequence encodes CASLLGDRNTEAFF.

The chain is built from TRBV5-1 and TRBJ2-7, with D tentatively TRBD1 (5 bases). The CDR3 covers 12 residues. Trimming removed 4 bases at V and 5 bases at J, with 10 bases between. Germline lookup yields CDR1 SGHRS and CDR2 YFSETQ. As DNA, the CDR3 is TGCGCCAGCAGCCTCCCGACAGACGAGCAGTACTTC. Amino acids: CASSLPTDEQYF.

V is TRBV28 and J is TRBJ1-4; D gene unclear. The CDR3 has 13 amino acids. The V end was cut by 3 bases, the J end by 8 bases, with 10 bases between. The V gene's germline CDR1 is MDHEN and CDR2 SYDVKM. CDR3 in amino acids: CASSLGGREKLFF. CDR3 DNA sequence: TGTGCCAGCAGTTTGGGAGGACGAGAAAAACTGTTTTTT.

CDR3: CASSLAAGLAGGGEQYF. CDR3 DNA: TGTGCCAGCAGCTTGGCCGCGGGACTAGCGGGAGGTGGGGAGCAGTACTTC. The rearrangement links TRBV5-4 to TRBJ2-7; 15 bases are shared with TRBD2. The CDR3 has 17 residues. The trim removed 0 bases at V and 7 bases at J, leaving 8 bases unmatched. CDR1 is SGHNT, CDR2 YYREEE, per germline (reference sequence). The variable domain in full, completed from reference TRBV5-4 and TRBJ2-7, reads ETGVTQSPTHLIKTRGQQVTLRCSSQSGHNTVSWYQQALGQGPQFIFQYYREEENGRGNFPPRFSGLQFPNYSSELNVNALELDDSALYLCASSLAAGLAGGGEQYFGPGTRLTVT.

This chain links TRBV18 with TRBJ1-1; TRBD1 might be the D (6 bases). The CDR3 totals 11 residues. Trimming stripped 8 bases from V and 7 bases from J, with 11 bases between. Germline-derived CDR1 and CDR2 are KGHSH and LQKENI. The CDR3 loop reads CASQGLSEAFF. For the CDR3, the DNA is TGTGCCAGCCAGGGGCTTAGTGAAGCTTTCTTT.

The chain recombines TRBV28 with TRBJ1-5; D gene ambiguous. The germline gives CDR1 MDHEN, CDR2 SYDVKM. CDR3 size: 11 residues. Trimming left V 5 bases short and J 4 bases short, with 3 bases between. CDR3 protein: CASSTNQPQHF. The CDR3 nucleotides are TGTGCCAGCAGTACTAATCAGCCCCAGCATTTT.

V gene TRBV10-3 combines with J gene TRBJ2-7; TRBD2 might be the D (6 bases). Trimming shortened V by 6 bases and J by 2 bases, and 11 bases separated the two germline ends. Germline assignment: CDR1 ENHRY and CDR2 SYGVKD. This CDR3 has 13 amino acids. CDR3 protein: CAIRGDSAYEQYF. DNA of the CDR3: TGTGCCATCAGGGGGGACTCTGCCTACGAGCAGTACTTC.

Only a few counts were recorded for this clone. This rearrangement joins TRBV28 to TRBJ1-1; D remains ambiguous. Germline CDR1 reads MDHEN; CDR2 reads SYDVKM. The CDR3 consists of 12 residues. Trimming shortened V by 1 base and J by 8 bases, and 8 bases separated the two germline ends. CDR3 amino acids: CASSLYAVEAFF. Here the CDR3 DNA reads TGTGCCAGCAGTTTATACGCAGTAGAAGCTTTCTTT. The variable domain in full, with the rest retrieved from reference TRBV28 and TRBJ1-1, is DVKVTQSSRYLVKRTGEKVFLECVQDMDHENMFWYRQDPGLGLRLIYFSYDVKMKEKGDIPEGYSVSREKKERFSLILESASTNQTSMYLCASSLYAVEAFFGQGTRLTVV.

Relative to its sample, this clone is medium-sized. The chain recombines TRBV7-6 with TRBJ1-4, with D hard to call. CDR1 and CDR2 (germline): SGHVS, FNYEAQ. V lost 6 bases, J lost 5 bases, and 10 bases lay in between. This CDR3 contains 13 residues. The CDR3 spells CASSSGLNEKLFF. The CDR3 bases are TGTGCCAGCAGTTCCGGACTGAATGAAAAACTGTTTTTT.

With regard to this clone: One junction end disagrees with the germline gene, perhaps due to a read error. The sample has other DNA sequences that encode this CDR3 too. This chain links TRBV10-3 with TRBJ1-1, with D possibly matching TRBD1 (5 bases). Germline V gene lookup returns CDR1 ENHRY and CDR2 SYGVKD. The CDR3 consists of 13 residues. This CDR3 is CAISAQGTTEAFF. The CDR3 DNA reads TGTGCCATCAGTGCGCAGGGTACCACTGAGGCTTTCTTT.

The CDR3 loop is CASSLGQGREQYF. CDR3 bases: TGTGCCAGCAGCCTGGGACAGGGTCGAGAGCAGTACTTC. This chain uses TRBV7-2 with TRBJ2-7; 9 bases align to TRBD1. J gave up 7 bases and V 5 bases, and 6 bases lay outside the gene matches. Germline CDR1 is SGHTA and CDR2 is FQGNSA. The CDR3 is made up of 13 amino acids.